This is a list of T cell receptor beta chains from one sample in a study of CXCR3-negative and CXCR3-positive naive CD8 T cells. TCRdb reworked the 5' RACE reads into one entry per CDR3 protein, no DNA. This table lists about 62,000 distinct CDR3 sequences. Sequenced material: naive CXCR3- CD8+ T cells from blood. The receptors were sampled from a human donor in good health. Some clones in this sample may be carry-over from other donors' samples. Both conserved end residues are part of each CDR3.

V	J	CDR3
TRBV6-5	TRBJ2-7	CASIVGPEIYF
TRBV25-1	TRBJ2-7	CASSQEMGLSYEQYF
TRBV28	TRBJ2-7	CASKEQKHTEFYEQYF
TRBV21-1	TRBJ2-7	CASNAKAVAGDSYEQYF
TRBV29-1	TRBJ2-1	CSVEVPLAGDWDEQFF
TRBV3-1	TRBJ2-1	CASSPVGSEGWASYNEQFF
TRBV20-1	TRBJ2-1	CSARGVGQMNEQFF
TRBV5-6	TRBJ2-1	CASSLNRVYNEQFF
TRBV7-9	TRBJ2-7	CASSTSVDRAYEQYF
TRBV12-3/TRBV12-4	TRBJ2-1	CASSFADLNNEQFF
TRBV24-1	TRBJ2-1	CATSDLEPGSEQFF
TRBV7-9	TRBJ1-4	CASSPGFTTNEKLFF
TRBV28	TRBJ2-5	CASVVRGLQETQYF
TRBV12-3/TRBV12-4	TRBJ1-1	CASRTGGFTEAFF
TRBV28	TRBJ1-5	CASSFSLSKGNQPQHF
TRBV29-1	TRBJ2-1	CSAAGSYNEQFF
TRBV29-1	TRBJ2-1	CSVEELGTGNEQFF
TRBV28	TRBJ2-2	CASSSGRGTGELFF
TRBV10-2	TRBJ2-1	CASSSGTAKYNEQFF
TRBV29-1	TRBJ2-3	CSVPGREGSTDTQYF
TRBV7-9	TRBJ2-5	CASSAWSGGHQETQYF
TRBV28	TRBJ1-1	CASSSTETFTEAFF
TRBV18	TRBJ2-5	CASSRKGSPIQETQYF
TRBV6-2/TRBV6-3	TRBJ2-7	CASSYFGTSKHEQYF
TRBV29-1	TRBJ2-7	CSVQEGEGEQYF